Sequencing of this T cell receptor (beta chain) was carried out in a study of T cells in Graves' hyperthyroidism and ophthalmopathy. Study in general: Peripheral blood was taken when the disease was first diagnosed, before any treatment began.

Study results and limitations: Ophthalmopathy, which appeared later, was predicted by the model a median about 5.9 months before onset. Blood also contained most expanded thyroid clonotypes above 0.001.

V was shortened by 2 bases and J by 5 bases, with 7 bases between the two germline ends. CDR1 is SGHAT, CDR2 FQNNGV, per germline. The CDR3 sequence is 13 residues long. Patients were excluded because of uncontrolled infection, other autoimmune disease, pregnancy or lactation. The table lists this clonotype with many counts. Its antigen is not identified. Regions amplified from RNA transcripts were the TCR beta CDR3 regions. Researchers ran a first-round RT-PCR on the TCR CDR3 using the HTBI primer set. TCRdb used MiXCR to reprocess the multiplex PCR reads, holding one entry per CDR3 protein. The sample carries fewer than 30,000 distinct CDR3 sequences, 49% recorded once.

Sequenced: blood. This receptor was obtained from a woman in her forties with Graves' hyperthyroidism that later progressed to Graves' ophthalmopathy. The V gene is TRBV11-2, the J gene TRBJ2-1; no clear D gene. The CDR3 DNA is TGTGCCAGCAGCTTACAACCCAACAATGAGCAGTTCTTC. Encoded protein: CASSLQPNNEQFF.